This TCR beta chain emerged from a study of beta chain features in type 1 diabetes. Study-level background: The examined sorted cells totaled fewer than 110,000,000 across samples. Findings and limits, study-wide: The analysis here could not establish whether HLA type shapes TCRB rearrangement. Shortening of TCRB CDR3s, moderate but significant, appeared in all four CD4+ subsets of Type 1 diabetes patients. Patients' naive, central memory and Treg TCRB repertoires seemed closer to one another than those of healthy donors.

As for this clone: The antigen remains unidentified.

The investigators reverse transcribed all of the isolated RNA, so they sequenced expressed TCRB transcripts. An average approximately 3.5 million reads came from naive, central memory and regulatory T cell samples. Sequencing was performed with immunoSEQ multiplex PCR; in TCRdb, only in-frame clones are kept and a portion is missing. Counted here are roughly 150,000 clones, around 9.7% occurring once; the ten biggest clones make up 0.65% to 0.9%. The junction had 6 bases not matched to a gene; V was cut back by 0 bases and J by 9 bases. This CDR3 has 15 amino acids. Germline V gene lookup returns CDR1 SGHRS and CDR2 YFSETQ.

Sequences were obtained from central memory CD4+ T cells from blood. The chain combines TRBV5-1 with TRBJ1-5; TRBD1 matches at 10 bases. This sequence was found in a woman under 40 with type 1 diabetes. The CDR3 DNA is TGCGCCAGCAGCTTGGCCCCGGACAGGGGGGGGCCCCAGCATTTT. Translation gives CASSLAPDRGGPQHF.